This entry is about one T cell receptor beta chain. Germline V lookup: CDR1 SGHRS, CDR2 YFSETQ. This CDR3 comprises 14 residues. V lost 4 bases and J 5 bases, leaving 14 bases between the germline ends. The entry originates in a study of sequential checkpoint blockade in melanoma. The repertoire was sequenced with immunoSEQ multiplex PCR; TCRdb's copy has only in-frame clones and lacks some. The sample includes roughly 20,000 clones, about four fifths of them seen just once. Treatment defined: randomized to nivolumab then ipilimumab (arm A) or the reverse (arm B). The TCR sequence derives from a human donor with melanoma. This rearrangement joins TRBV5-1 to TRBJ2-3, with D possibly being TRBD2 (6 bases). The sequencing used CD8+ T cells sorted from blood (inferred from file names), collected from a patient given nivolumab and ipilimumab in sequence. CDR3 nucleotides: TGCGCCAGCAGCCTGAGGCGGGGCCAAGATACGCAGTATTTT. Protein: CASSLRRGQDTQYF.